These 5 T cell receptor beta chains originate from one sample sequenced in a study of T cells in Graves' hyperthyroidism and ophthalmopathy. Using RNA transcripts as the source, TCR beta CDR3 regions were amplified. In the first-round RT-PCR of the TCR CDR3, the HTBI primer set was used. TCRdb reprocessed the multiplex PCR reads with MiXCR, giving one entry per CDR3 protein. This table holds hundreds of thousands of distinct CDR3 sequences, approximately 40% found once. What was sequenced was blood. The receptor set was obtained from a woman aged 40 to 49 with Graves' hyperthyroidism.

This CDR3 is CASRPTGRPYNEQFF. The CDR3, as DNA: TGTGCCAGCAGACCTACAGGGCGCCCCTACAATGAGCAGTTCTTC. The genes are TRBV7-2 and TRBJ2-1; D perhaps matches TRBD1 (6 bases). The V gene lost 6 bases and the J gene lost 2 bases, with 14 bases spanning the gap. Germline values: CDR1 SGHTA, CDR2 FQGNSA. The CDR3 loop spans 15 amino acids.

The table lists this clonotype with many counts. The chain links TRBV9 to TRBJ1-2; the D gene is possibly TRBD1 (5 bases). Trimming stripped 3 bases from V and 3 bases from J, with 15 bases between. CDR3 length: 15 residues. CDR1 and CDR2 from the germline V gene are SGDLS and YYNGEE. In DNA form, the CDR3 reads TGTGCCAGCAGCGCCTTCTTGGGGGGGGACTATGGCTACACCTTC. Protein: CASSAFLGGDYGYTF. Full variable domain (remainder filled in from reference TRBV9 and TRBJ1-2): DSGVTQTPKHLITATGQRVTLRCSPRSGDLSVYWYQQSLDQGLQFLIQYYNGEERAKGNILERFSAQQFPDLHSELNLSSLELGDSALYFCASSAFLGGDYGYTFGSGTRLTVV.

This clonotype appeared many times. The J gene is TRBJ2-5, the V gene TRBV9, with TRBD2 as a possible D gene (6 bases). The CDR3 contains 14 residues. The V end lost 0 bases, the J end lost 4 bases, and 10 bases lay between the germline ends. Germline V CDR1 and CDR2: SGDLS, YYNGEE. As DNA, the CDR3 is TGTGCCAGCAGCGTAGGTGGGACTTTAGAGACCCAGTACTTC. This encodes CASSVGGTLETQYF.

As to this clonotype: A clone one base away is much larger, so this may be a read error. The rearrangement joins TRBV20-1 to TRBJ1-1, with TRBD1 identical over 9 bases. V trimming: 5 bases; J trimming: 6 bases; junction bases outside the gene matches: 10. CDR1 and CDR2 from the germline V gene are DFQATT and SNEGSKA (reference sequence). The CDR3 sequence is 14 residues long. CDR3 protein: CSASIQGADAEAFF. The CDR3 bases are TGCAGTGCTTCGATACAGGGGGCAGACGCTGAAGCTTTCTTT.

The J gene is TRBJ1-4, the V gene TRBV29-1; D not certain. Per germline, CDR1 SQVTM and CDR2 ANQGSEA. Between the trimmed V and J ends, which lost 4 bases and 5 bases, there was a span of 14 bases. The CDR3 extends over 14 amino acids. The CDR3 DNA reads as TGCAGCGTTGTGGTGTCGCGCAACAATGAAAAACTGTTTTTT. Residues: CSVVVSRNNEKLFF.